The 5 T cell receptor beta chains below were found in one sample sequenced in a study of graft-versus-host responses after intestinal transplantation. Graft material was processed, releasing intraepithelial and lamina propria lymphocytes. TCRdb keeps only in-frame clones here, not all; method: immunoSEQ multiplex PCR. The sample has almost 15,000 clones, less than 80% seen once. Sequences were derived from ileum tissue, sampled 674 days after intestinal transplantation. The receptors were sampled from a human patient who received an intestinal transplant, so some T cells may come from the graft donor.

This clone was observed a single time. The genes are TRBV29-1 and TRBJ1-2, with 8 bases aligning to TRBD1. Looked up from germline, CDR1 is SQVTM and CDR2 is ANQGSEA. The V and J ends lost 0 bases and 3 bases, in that order; junction bases with no gene match: 12. This CDR3 region has 17 residues. CDR3 coding DNA: TGCAGCGTTGAAGATCTTAGCCCGGGACAGGTTGACTATGGCTACACCTTC. Encoded protein: CSVEDLSPGQVDYGYTF.

This clone is a singleton in its sample. This chain connects TRBV6-5 to TRBJ1-5; possible D gene TRBD1, 6 bases. V lost 5 bases and J lost 6, with 17 bases in between. The germline V gene has CDR1 MNHEY and CDR2 SVGAGI. The CDR3 has 15 amino acids. For the CDR3, the DNA is TGTGCCAGCAGTCCCCAGGGGTATGGGGGTCAGCCCCAGCATTTT. Residues: CASSPQGYGGQPQHF.

The rearrangement uses TRBV7-2 and TRBJ2-7, with 11 bases fitting TRBD1. This CDR3 spans 14 amino acids. Trimming took 5 bases from V and 3 from J; bases not matched to a gene: 3. Per germline, CDR1 SGHTA and CDR2 FQGNSA. CDR3 nucleotides: TGTGCCAGCAGCGCGGACAGGGGGCGCTACGAGCAGTACTTC. Translated: CASSADRGRYEQYF.

The chain employs TRBV5-6 and TRBJ1-6; a possible D gene is TRBD1 (6 bases). V lost 3 bases to trimming and J lost 3 bases, with 13 bases between them. The CDR3 loop spans 16 amino acids. The germline CDR1 and CDR2 sequences are SGHDT and YYEEEE. CDR3 sequence: CASSSLGQNYNSPLHF. DNA for the CDR3: TGTGCCAGCAGCTCGCTAGGACAGAACTATAATTCACCCCTCCACTTT.

This clone was detected once. The chain carries TRBV9 and TRBJ2-5; 7 bases align to TRBD1. The J call is doubtful: the DNA matches TRBJ2-7 better. CDR3 size: 14 residues. The germline gives CDR1 SGDLS, CDR2 YYNGEE. The CDR3 region is CASSMAGGSYEQYF. DNA of the CDR3: TGTGCCAGCAGCATGGCAGGGGGCTCCTACGAGCAGTACTTC.